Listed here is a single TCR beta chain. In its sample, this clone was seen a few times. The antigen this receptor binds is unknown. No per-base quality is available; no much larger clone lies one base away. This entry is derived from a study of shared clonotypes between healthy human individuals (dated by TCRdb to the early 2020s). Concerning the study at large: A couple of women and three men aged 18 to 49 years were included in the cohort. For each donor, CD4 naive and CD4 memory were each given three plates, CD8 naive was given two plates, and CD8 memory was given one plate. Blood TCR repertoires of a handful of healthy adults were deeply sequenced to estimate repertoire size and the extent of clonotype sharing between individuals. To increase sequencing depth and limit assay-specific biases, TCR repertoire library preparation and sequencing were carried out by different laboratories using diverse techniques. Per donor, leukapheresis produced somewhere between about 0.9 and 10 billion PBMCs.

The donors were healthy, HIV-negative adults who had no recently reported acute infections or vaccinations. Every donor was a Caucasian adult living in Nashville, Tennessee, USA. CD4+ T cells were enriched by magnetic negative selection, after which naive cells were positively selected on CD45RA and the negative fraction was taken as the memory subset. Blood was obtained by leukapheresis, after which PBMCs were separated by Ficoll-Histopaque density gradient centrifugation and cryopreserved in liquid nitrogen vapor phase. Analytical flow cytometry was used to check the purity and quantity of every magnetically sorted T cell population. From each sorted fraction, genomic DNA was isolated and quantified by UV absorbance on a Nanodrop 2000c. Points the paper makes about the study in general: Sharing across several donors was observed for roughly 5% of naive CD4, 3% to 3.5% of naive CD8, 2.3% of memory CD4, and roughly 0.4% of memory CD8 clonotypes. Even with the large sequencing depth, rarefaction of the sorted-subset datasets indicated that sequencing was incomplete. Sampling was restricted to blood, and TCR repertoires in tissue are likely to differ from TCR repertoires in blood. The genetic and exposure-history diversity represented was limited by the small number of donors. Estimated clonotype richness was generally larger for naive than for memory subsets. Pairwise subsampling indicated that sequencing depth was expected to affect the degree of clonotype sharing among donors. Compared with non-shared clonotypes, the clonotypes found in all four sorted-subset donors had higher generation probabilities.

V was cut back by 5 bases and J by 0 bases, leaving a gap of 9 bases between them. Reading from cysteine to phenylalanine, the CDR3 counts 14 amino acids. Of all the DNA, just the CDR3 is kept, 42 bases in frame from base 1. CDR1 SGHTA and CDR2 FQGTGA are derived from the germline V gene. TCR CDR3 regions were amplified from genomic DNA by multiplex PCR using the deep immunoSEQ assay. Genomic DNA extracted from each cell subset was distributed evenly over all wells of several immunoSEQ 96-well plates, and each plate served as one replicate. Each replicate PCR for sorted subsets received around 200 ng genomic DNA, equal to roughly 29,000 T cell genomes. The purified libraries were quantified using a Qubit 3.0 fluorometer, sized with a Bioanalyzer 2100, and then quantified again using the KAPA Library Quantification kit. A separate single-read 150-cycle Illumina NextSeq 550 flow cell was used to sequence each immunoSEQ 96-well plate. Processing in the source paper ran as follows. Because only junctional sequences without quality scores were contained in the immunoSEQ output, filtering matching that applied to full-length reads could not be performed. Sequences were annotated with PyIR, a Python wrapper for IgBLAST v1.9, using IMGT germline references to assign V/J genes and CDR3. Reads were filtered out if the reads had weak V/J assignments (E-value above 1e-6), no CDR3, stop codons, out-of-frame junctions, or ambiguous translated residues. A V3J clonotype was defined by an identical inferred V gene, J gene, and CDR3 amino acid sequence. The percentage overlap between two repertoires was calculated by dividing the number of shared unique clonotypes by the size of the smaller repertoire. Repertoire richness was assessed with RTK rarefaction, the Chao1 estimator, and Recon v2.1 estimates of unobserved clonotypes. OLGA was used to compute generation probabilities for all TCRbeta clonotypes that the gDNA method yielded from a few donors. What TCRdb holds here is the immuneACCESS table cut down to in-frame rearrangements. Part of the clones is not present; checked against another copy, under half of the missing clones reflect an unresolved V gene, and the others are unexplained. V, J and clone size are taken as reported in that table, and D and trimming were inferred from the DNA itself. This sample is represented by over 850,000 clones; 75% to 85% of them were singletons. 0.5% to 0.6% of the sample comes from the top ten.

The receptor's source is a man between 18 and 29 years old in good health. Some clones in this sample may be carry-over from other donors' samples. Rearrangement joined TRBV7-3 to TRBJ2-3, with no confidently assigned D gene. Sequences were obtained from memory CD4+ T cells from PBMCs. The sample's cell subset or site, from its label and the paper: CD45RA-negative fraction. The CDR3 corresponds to CASSPGMSTDTQYF. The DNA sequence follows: TGTGCCAGCAGCCCCGGTATGAGCACAGATACGCAGTATTTT.